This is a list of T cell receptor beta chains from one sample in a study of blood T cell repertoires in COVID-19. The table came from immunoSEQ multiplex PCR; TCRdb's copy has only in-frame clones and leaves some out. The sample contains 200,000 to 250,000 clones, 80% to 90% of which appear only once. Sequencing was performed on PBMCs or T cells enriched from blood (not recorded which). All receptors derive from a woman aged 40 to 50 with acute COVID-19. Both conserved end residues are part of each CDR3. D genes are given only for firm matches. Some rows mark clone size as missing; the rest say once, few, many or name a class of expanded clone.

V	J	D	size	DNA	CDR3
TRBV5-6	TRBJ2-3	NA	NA	TGTGCCAGCAAAGGTGGGGCGGTTGATACGCAGTATTTT	CASKGGAVDTQYF
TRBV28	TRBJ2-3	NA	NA	TGTGCCAGCAGTCCTCAACTATTAGATACGCAGTATTTT	CASSPQLLDTQYF
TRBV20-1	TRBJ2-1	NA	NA	TGCAGTGCTTTAAACAATGAGCAGTTCTTC	CSALNNEQFF
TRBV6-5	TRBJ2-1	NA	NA	TGTGCCAGCAGTTACAGTCGGAGCAGCTCCTACAATGAGCAGTTCTTC	CASSYSRSSSYNEQFF
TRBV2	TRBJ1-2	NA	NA	TGTGCCTCACGGGGAGACACTCCCCTTTATGGCTACACCTTC	CASRGDTPLYGYTF
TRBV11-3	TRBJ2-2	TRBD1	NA	TGTGCCAGCAGCCGACAGGGGCAAAGCACCGGGGAGCTGTTTTTT	CASSRQGQSTGELFF
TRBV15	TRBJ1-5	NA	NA	TGTGCCACCTCCCCGAGCGGGAATCAGCCCCAGCATTTT	CATSPSGNQPQHF
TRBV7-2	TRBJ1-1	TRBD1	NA	TGTGCCAGCAGCCTCCGACAGGGGGCTCACCCTGAAGCTTTCTTT	CASSLRQGAHPEAFF
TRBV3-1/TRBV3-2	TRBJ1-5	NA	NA	TGTGCCAGCAGCCAAAGGGCAGGGTCGGGTCAGCCCCAGCATTTT	CASSQRAGSGQPQHF
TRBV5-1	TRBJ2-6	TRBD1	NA	TGCGCCAGCAGCTCGGGCGCAGGGGGTATCACTGGGGCCAACGTCCTGACTTTC	CASSSGAGGITGANVLTF
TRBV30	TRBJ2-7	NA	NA	TGTGCCTGGACTCCTTTACAGGGCTACGAGCAGTACTTC	CAWTPLQGYEQYF
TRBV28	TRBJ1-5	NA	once	TGTGCCAGCAGTTTTCAAGAACAACAGCCCCAGCATTTT	CASSFQEQQPQHF
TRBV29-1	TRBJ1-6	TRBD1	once	TGCAGCGTTGTCCTAAGGGGGCAGGGATGTACTTCACCCCTCCACTTT	CSVVLRGQGCTSPLHF
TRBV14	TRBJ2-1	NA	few	TGTGCCAGCAGCCAAGCAGGAACTGGATTATACAATGAGCAGTTCTTC	CASSQAGTGLYNEQFF
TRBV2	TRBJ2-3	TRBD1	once	TGTGCCAGCAGCGACAGGGGGTTTTCGCACACGACAGATACGCAGTATTTT	CASSDRGFSHTTDTQYF
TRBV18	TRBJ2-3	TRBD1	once	TGTGCCAGCTCACCCCCGGGACAGGGGGCGAGGACAGATACGCAGTATTTT	CASSPPGQGARTDTQYF
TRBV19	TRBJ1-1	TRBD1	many	TGTGCCAGTAGTTCCTCGGACAGGGGCATTGAAGCTTTCTTT	CASSSSDRGIEAFF
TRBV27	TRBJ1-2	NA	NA	TGTGCCAGCAGCCCGGGACATTTCTATGGCTACACCTTC	CASSPGHFYGYTF
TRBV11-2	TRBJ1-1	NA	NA	TGTGCCAGCAGCTTAGGAGGGGGAGGGACTGAAGCTTTCTTT	CASSLGGGGTEAFF
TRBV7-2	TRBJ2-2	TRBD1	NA	TGTGCCAGCAGCCTCCGACAGGGTTCGAGCACCGGGGAGCTGTTTTTT	CASSLRQGSSTGELFF
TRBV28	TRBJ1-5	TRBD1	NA	TGTGCCAGCAGGGGTGCCGGGACAGGGTTTCAGCCCCAGCATTTT	CASRGAGTGFQPQHF
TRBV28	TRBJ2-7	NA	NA	TGTGCCAGCAGTCAAACTAGATACGAGCAGTACTTC	CASSQTRYEQYF
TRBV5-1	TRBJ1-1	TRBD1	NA	TGCGCCAGCAGCTTGGTGACGGGACAGGGGGCTCTCGGCACTGAAGCTTTCTTT	CASSLVTGQGALGTEAFF
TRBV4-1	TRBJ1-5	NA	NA	TGCGCCAGCAGCCCCCCGGGGAGCAATCAGCCCCAGCATTTT	CASSPPGSNQPQHF
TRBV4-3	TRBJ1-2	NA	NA	TGCGCCAGCAGCCAGGCTCGGGGGGGGGCCTATGGCTACACCTTC	CASSQARGGAYGYTF
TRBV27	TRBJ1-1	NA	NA	TGTGCCAGCAGTTTGTCAGGGACTAACACTGAAGCTTTCTTT	CASSLSGTNTEAFF
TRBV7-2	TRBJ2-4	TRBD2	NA	TGTGCCAGCAGGATAGCGGGAAAAGGCGCCAAAAACATTCAGTACTTC	CASRIAGKGAKNIQYF
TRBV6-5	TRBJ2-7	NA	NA	TGTGCCAGCAGTTTCTACGAGGCTGAGGAGCAGTACTTC	CASSFYEAEEQYF
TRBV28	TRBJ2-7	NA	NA	TGTGCCAGCAGTGCAGGGGGGAACTACGAGCAGTACTTC	CASSAGGNYEQYF
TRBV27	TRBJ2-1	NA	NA	TGTGCCAGCAGACTCCGCCTAGGAGGGCTTTACTCCTACAATGAGCAGTTCTTC	CASRLRLGGLYSYNEQFF
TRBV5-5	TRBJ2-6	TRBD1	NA	TGTGCCAGCAGCGCAGGACAGGGGGCCGGTTTCTCTGGGGCCAACGTCCTGACTTTC	CASSAGQGAGFSGANVLTF
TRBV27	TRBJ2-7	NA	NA	TGTGCCAGCAACCACGGAGGGGAGCAGTACTTC	CASNHGGEQYF
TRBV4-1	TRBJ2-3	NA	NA	TGCGCCAGCAGCCAAGTGACTACCCGAGTTACGCAGTATTTT	CASSQVTTRVTQYF
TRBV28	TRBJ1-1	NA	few	TGTGCCAGCACCTCGACTGTCTCTGAAGCTTTCTTT	CASTSTVSEAFF
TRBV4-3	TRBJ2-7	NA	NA	TGCGCCAGCAGCCAAGATACGGGGATCTACGAGCAGTACTTC	CASSQDTGIYEQYF
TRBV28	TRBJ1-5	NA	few	TGTGCCAGCAGTTTATCGGCGGGGTTCCTCAATCAGCCCCAGCATTTT	CASSLSAGFLNQPQHF
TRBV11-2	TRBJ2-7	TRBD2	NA	TGTGCCAGCAGCCCGACGGTGGGACTAGCGGGAGGGATCCCATTC	CASSPTVGLAGGIPF
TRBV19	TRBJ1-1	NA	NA	TGTGCCAGTAGTATCCAGGGTAACACTGAAGCTTTCTTT	CASSIQGNTEAFF
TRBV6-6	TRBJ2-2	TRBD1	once	TGTGCCAGCAGTCCCTTGGGACAGCACACCGGGGAGCTGTTTTTT	CASSPLGQHTGELFF
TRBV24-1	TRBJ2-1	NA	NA	TGTGCCACCAGTGATGGTTTCGGGCAGTTCTTC	CATSDGFGQFF
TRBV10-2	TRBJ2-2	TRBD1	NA	TGCGCCAGCAGTGACCCAGAGGGACAGGGTCCCGGGGAGCTGTTTTTT	CASSDPEGQGPGELFF
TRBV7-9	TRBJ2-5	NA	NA	TGTGCCAGCAGCTTGCGACAGGAGACCCAGTACTTC	CASSLRQETQYF
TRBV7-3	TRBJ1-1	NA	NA	TGTGCCAGCAGCTTAAGCGGAGGGATGAACACTGAAGCTTTCTTT	CASSLSGGMNTEAFF
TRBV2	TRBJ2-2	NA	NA	TGTGCCAGCAGTACCCCCACTAACAGGGCTGTTTACGGGGAGCTGTTTTTT	CASSTPTNRAVYGELFF
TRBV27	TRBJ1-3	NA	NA	TGTGCCACTTCGACAGGAGCTGGAAACACCATATATTTT	CATSTGAGNTIYF
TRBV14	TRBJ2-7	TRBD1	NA	TGTGCCAGCAGCCACCCGACAGGGGGCGGGGGGTACTTC	CASSHPTGGGGYF
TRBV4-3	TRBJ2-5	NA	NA	TGCGCCAGCAGTGAGGAGGTCCTACCCCAAGAGACCCAGTACTTC	CASSEEVLPQETQYF
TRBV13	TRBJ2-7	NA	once	TGTGCCAGCAGCCCCGACAGGTACGAGCAGTACTTC	CASSPDRYEQYF
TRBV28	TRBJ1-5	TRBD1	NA	TGTGCCAGCAGCGTGGGGGACAGGGGGAATCAGCCCCAGCATTTT	CASSVGDRGNQPQHF
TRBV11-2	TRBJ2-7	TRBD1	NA	TGTGCCAGCAGCTTAGATCAAGGGACAGGAAAATACGAGCAGTACTTC	CASSLDQGTGKYEQYF
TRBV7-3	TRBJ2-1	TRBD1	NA	TGTGCCAGCAGCCTTACCGGACAGGGTGGTGAGCAGTTCTTC	CASSLTGQGGEQFF
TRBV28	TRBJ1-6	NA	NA	TGTGCCAGCAGTAGCGGGGGGAGGTCCTATAATTCACCCCTCCACTTT	CASSSGGRSYNSPLHF
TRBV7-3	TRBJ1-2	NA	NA	TGTGCCAGCAGCTCTACAGGTGGCTATGGCTACACCTTC	CASSSTGGYGYTF
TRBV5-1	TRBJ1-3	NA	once	TGCGCCAGCAGCCAGGAGGTCTCTGGAAACACCATATATTTT	CASSQEVSGNTIYF
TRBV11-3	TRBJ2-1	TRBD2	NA	TGTGCCAGCAGTCCTAGCGGCAGCTACAATGAGCAGTTCTTC	CASSPSGSYNEQFF
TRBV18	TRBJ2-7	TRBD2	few	TGTGCCAGCTCACTCCGACTAGCGGACTACGAGCAGTACTTC	CASSLRLADYEQYF
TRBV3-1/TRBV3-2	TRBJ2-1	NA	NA	TGTGCCAGCAGCCAAGATTCGAAGGGGGGGAATGAGCAGTTCTTC	CASSQDSKGGNEQFF